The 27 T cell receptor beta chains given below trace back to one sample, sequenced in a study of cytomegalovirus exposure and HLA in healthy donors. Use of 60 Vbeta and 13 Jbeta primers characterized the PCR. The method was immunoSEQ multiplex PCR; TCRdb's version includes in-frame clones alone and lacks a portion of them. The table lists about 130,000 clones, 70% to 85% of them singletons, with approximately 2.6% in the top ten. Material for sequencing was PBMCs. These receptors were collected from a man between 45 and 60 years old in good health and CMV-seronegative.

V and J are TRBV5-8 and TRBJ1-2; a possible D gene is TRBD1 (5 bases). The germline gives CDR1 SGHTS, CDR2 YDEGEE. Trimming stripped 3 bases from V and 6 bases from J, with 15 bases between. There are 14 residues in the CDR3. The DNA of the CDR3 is TGTGCCAGCAGCTCCTTGGGGCCCTATAATGGCTACACCTTC. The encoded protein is CASSSLGPYNGYTF.

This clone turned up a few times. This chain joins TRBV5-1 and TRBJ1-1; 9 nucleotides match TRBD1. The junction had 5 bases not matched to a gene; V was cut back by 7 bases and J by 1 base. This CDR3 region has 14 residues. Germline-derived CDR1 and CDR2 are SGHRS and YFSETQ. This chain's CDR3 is CASSGQGTNTEAFF. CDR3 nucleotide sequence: TGCGCCAGCTCCGGACAGGGGACGAACACTGAAGCTTTCTTT.

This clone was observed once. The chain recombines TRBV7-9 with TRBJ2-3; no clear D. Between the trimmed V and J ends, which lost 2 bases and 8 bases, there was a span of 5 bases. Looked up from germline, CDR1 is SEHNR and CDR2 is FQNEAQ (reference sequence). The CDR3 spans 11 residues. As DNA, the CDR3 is TGTGCCAGCAGCTTAACTTCTACGCAGTATTTT. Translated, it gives CASSLTSTQYF.

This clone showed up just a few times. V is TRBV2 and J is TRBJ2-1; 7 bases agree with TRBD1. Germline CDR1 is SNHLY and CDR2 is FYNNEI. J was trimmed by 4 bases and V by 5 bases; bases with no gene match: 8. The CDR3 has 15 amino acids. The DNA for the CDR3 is TGTGCCAGCAGTAAGACAGGGTCGGGGTACAATGAGCAGTTCTTC. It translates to CASSKTGSGYNEQFF.

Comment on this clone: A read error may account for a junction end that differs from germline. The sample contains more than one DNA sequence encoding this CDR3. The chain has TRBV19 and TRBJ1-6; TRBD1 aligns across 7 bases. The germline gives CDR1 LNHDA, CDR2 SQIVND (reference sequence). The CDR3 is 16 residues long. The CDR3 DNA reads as TGTGCCAGTACCCTAAGGACAGGATCCTATAATTCCCCCCTCCACTTT. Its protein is CASTLRTGSYNSPLHF. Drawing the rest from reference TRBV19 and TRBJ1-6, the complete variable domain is DGGITQSPKYLFRKEGQNVTLSCEQNLNHDAMYWYRQDPGQGLRLIYYSQIVNDFQKGDIAEGYSVSREKKESFPLTVTSAQKNPTAFYLCASTLRTGSYNSPLHFGNGTRLTVT.

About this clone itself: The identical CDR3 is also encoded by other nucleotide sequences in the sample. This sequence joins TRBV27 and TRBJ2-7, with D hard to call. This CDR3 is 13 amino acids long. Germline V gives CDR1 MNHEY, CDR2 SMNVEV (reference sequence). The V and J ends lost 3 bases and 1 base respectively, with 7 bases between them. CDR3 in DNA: TGTGCCAGCAGTTTGGGCAGGTCCTACGAGCAGTACTTC. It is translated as CASSLGRSYEQYF.

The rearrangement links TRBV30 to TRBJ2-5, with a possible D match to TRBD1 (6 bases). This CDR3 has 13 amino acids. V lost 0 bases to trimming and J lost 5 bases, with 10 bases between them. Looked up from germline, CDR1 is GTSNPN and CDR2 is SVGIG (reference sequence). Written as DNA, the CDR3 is TGTGCCTGGAGTGTACAGGGTTCGGAGACCCAGTACTTC. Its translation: CAWSVQGSETQYF.

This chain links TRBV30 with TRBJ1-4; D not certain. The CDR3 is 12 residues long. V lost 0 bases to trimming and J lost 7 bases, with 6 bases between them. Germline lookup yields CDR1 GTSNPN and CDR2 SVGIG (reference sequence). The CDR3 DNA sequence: TGTGCCTGGAGTGTAACATCTGAAAAACTGTTTTTT. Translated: CAWSVTSEKLFF.

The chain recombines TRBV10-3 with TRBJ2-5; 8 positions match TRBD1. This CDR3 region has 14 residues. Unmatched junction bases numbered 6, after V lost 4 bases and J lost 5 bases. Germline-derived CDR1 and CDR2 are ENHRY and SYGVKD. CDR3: CAISVSGGQETQYF. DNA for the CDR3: TGTGCCATCAGTGTTTCAGGGGGCCAGGAGACCCAGTACTTC.

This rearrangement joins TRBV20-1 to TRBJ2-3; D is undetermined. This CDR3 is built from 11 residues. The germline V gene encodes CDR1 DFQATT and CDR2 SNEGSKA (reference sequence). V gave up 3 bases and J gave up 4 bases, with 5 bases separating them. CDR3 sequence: CSARLADTQYF. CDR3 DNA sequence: TGCAGTGCTAGGCTAGCAGATACGCAGTATTTT.

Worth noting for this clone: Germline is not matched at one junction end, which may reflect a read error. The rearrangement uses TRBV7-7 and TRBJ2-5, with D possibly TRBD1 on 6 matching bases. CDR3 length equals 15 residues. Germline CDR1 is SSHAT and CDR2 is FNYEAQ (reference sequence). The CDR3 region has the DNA TGTGCTAGCAGCCTCGACAGACAGGAGTGGGAGACCCAGTACTTC. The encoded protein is CASSLDRQEWETQYF.

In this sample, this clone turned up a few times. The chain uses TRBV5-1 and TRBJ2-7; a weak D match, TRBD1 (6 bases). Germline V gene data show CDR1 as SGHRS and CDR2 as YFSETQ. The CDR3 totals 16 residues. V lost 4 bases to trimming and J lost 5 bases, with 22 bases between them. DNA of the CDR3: TGCGCCAGCAGCATGGCCATGAGACAGGCCAGGGACGAGCAGTACTTC. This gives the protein CASSMAMRQARDEQYF.

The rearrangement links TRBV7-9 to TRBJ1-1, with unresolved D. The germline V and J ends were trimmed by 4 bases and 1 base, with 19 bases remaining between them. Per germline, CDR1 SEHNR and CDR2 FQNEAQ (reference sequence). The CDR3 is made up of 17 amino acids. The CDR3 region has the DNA TGTGCCAGCAGCTCACTGAGGGAACAACGGGGGAACACTGAAGCTTTCTTT. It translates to CASSSLREQRGNTEAFF.

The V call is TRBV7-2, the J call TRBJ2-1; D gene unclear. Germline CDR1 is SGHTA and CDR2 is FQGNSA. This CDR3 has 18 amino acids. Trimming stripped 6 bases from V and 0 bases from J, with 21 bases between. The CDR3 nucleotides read TGTGCCAGCAGTACACCGGAGACCCCTAGGCCCTCCTACAATGAGCAGTTCTTC. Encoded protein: CASSTPETPRPSYNEQFF.

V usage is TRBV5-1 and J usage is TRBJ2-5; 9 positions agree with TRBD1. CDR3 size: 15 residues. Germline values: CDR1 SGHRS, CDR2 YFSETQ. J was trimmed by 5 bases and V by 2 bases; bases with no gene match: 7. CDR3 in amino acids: CASSLQGATGETQYF. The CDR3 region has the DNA TGCGCCAGCAGCTTACAGGGGGCGACCGGCGAGACCCAGTACTTC.

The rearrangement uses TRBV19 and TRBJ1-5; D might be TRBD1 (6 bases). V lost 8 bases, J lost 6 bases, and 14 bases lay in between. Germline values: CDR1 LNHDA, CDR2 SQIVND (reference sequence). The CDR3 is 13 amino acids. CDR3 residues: CASAGGTGQPQHF. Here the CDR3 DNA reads TGTGCCAGTGCGGGGGGCACCGGTCAGCCCCAGCATTTT.

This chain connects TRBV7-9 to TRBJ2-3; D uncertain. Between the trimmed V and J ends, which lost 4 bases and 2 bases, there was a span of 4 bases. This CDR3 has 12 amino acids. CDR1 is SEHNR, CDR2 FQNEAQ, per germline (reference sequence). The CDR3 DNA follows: TGTGCCAGCAGCTCCGTCACAGATACGCAGTATTTT. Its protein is CASSSVTDTQYF.

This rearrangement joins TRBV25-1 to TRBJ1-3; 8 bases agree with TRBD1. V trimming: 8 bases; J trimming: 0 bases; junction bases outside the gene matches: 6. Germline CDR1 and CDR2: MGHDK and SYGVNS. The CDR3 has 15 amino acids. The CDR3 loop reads CASLRDRPSGNTIYF. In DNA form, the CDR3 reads TGTGCCAGCCTTCGGGACAGGCCCTCTGGAAACACCATATATTTT.

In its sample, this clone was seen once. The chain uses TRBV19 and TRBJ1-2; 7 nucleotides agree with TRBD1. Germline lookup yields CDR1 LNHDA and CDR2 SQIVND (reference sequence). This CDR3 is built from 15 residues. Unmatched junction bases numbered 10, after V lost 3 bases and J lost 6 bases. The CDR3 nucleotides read TGTGCCAGTAGTATTTGGGTACGGGACAGCAATGGCTACACCTTC. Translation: CASSIWVRDSNGYTF.

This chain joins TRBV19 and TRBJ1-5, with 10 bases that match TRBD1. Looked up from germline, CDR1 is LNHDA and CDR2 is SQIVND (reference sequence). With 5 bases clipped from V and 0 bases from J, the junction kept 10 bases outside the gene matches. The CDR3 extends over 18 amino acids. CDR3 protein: CASSPRDRGEYSNQPQHF. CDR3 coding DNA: TGTGCCAGTAGTCCCCGGGACAGGGGCGAATATAGCAATCAGCCCCAGCATTTT.

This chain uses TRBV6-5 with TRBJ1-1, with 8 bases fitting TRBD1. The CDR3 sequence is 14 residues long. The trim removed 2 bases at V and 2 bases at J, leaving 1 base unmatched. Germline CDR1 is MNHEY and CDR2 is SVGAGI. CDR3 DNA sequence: TGTGCCAGCAGTTACGGACAGGGAAACACTGAAGCTTTCTTT. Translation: CASSYGQGNTEAFF.

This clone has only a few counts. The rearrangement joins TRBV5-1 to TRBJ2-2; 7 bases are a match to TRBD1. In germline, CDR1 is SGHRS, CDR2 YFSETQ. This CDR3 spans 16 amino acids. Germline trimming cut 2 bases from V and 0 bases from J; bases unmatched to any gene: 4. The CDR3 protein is CASSFQQGPNTGELFF. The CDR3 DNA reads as TGCGCCAGCAGCTTCCAACAGGGGCCGAACACCGGGGAGCTGTTTTTT.

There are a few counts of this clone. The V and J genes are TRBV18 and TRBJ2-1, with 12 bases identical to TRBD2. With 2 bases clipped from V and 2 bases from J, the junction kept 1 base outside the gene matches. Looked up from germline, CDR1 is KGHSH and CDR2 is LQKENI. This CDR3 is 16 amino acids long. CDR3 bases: TGTGCCAGCTCACCATCTAGCGGGGGGGCCTACAATGAGCAGTTCTTC. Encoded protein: CASSPSSGGAYNEQFF.

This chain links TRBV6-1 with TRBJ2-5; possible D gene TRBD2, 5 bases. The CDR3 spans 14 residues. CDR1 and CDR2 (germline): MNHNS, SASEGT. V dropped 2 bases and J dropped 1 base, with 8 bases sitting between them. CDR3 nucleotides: TGTGCCAGCAGTGAATCCCTAGCCCAAGAGACCCAGTACTTC. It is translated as CASSESLAQETQYF.

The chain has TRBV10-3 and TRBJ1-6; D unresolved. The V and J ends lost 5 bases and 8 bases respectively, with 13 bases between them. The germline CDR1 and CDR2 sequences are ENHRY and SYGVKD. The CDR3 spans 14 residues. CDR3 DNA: TGTGCCATCAGTCAGTACGACACAGATTCACCCCTCCACTTT. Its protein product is CAISQYDTDSPLHF.

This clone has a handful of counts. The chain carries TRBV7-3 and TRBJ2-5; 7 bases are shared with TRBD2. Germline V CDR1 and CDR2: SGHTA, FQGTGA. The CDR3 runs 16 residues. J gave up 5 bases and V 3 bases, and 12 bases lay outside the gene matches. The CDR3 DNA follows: TGTGCCAGCAGCTTTGGGCCCGCGGGGGACCGGGAGACCCAGTACTTC. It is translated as CASSFGPAGDRETQYF.

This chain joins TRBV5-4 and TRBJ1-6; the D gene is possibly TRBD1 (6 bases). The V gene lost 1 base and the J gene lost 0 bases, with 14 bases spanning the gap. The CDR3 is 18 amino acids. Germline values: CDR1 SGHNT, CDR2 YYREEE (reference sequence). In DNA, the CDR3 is TGTGCCAGCAGCTTGAAGGAGGTGGGGGCCTCCTATAATTCACCCCTCCACTTT. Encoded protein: CASSLKEVGASYNSPLHF.